The sequence of this T cell receptor (beta chain) was determined in a study of blood T cell repertoires in COVID-19. At the level of the study: Collection of acute and convalescent COVID-19 samples took place in the United States, Italy and Spain. PBMCs, B-cell-depleted T cells, or T cells were the source of the cDNA or gDNA that made up the material.

In the source study's methods: Using reference gene primer amplification, nucleated cell counts were estimated. Produced via immunoSEQ multiplex PCR; TCRdb's table is partial and in-frame only. V and J calls and clone size follow that table, whereas D and trimming were derived from the DNA. This table holds approximately 500,000 clones, 80% to 90% found once. The length of the CDR3 is 15 residues. Trimming stripped 4 bases from V and 3 bases from J, with 12 bases between. CDR1 MGHRA and CDR2 YSYEKL come from the germline V gene. The TCR sequence derives from a human donor in a cohort sampled during active COVID-19. The chain links TRBV4-1 to TRBJ2-2, with D possibly being TRBD1 (6 bases). The material sequenced was peripheral blood. CDR3: CASSRLQGYTGELFF. The CDR3 DNA is TGCGCCAGCAGCCGATTACAGGGATACACCGGGGAGCTGTTTTTT.